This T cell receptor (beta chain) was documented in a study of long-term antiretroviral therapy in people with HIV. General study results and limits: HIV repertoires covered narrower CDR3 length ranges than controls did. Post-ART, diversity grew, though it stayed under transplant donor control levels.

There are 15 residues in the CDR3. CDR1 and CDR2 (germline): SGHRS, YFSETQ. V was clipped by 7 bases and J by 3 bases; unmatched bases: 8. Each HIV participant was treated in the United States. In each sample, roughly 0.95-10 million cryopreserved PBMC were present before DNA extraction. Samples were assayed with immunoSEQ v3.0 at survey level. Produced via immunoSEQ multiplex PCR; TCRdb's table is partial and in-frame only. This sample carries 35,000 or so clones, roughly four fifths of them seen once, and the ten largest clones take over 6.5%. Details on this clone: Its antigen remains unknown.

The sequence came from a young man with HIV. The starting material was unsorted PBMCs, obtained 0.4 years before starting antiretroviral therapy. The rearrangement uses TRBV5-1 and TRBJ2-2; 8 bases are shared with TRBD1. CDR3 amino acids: CASRTGRADTGELFF. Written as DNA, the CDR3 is TGCGCCAGCCGGACAGGGCGGGCTGACACCGGGGAGCTGTTTTTT.